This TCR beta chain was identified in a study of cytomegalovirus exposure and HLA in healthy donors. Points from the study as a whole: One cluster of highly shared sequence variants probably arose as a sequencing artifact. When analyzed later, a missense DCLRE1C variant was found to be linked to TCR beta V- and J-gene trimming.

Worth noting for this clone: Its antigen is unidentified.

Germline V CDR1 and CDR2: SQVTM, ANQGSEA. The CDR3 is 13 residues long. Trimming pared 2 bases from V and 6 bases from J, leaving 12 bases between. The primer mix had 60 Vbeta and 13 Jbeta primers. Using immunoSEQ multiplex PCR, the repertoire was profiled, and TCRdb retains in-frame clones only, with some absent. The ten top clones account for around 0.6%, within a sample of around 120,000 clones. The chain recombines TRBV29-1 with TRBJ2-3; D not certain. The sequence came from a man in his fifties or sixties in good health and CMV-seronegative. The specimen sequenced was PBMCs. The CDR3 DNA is TGCAGCGTTGAATTCCCAGGAAGGGATACGCAGTATTTT. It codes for CSVEFPGRDTQYF.